Presented here are 3 T cell receptor beta chains from one specimen sequenced in a study of CD8+ T cells in alopecia areata. Regarding treatment: oral pan-JAK inhibitor, 5-10 mg twice daily. Patients with alopecia areata provided lesional scalp punch biopsies as well as peripheral blood. Following RNA extraction, reverse transcription yielded cDNA that acted as the sequencing template. Only in-frame clones appear in the TCRdb table, and some are missing; sequencing was by immunoSEQ multiplex PCR. The sample yields around 21,000 clones, 59% seen once. The specimen was skin, collected at week 4, from a patient treated with tofacitinib. The receptors were gathered from a human donor with alopecia areata.

Regarding this clone: In the same sample, other DNA sequences code for this CDR3. The gene calls are TRBV6-1 and TRBJ1-5; possibly TRBD1 for D (5 bases). With 2 bases removed from V and 2 bases from J, the gap between germline ends came to 13 bases. Germline-derived CDR1 and CDR2 are MNHNS and SASEGT. The CDR3 extends over 16 amino acids. This CDR3 is CASSEKGAGGNQPQHF. In nucleotides, the CDR3 is TGTGCCAGCAGTGAAAAAGGGGCAGGCGGCAATCAGCCCCAGCATTTT.

The rearrangement joins TRBV7-9 to TRBJ2-6; D gene uncertain. The germline V gene encodes CDR1 SEHNR and CDR2 FQNEAQ (reference sequence). There are 18 residues in the CDR3. Trimming left V 0 bases short and J 0 bases short, with 12 bases between. CDR3 nucleotide sequence: TGTGCCAGCAGCTTAGCGCCCAAAGACGGCTCTGGGGCCAACGTCCTGACTTTC. Encoded protein: CASSLAPKDGSGANVLTF.

The J gene is TRBJ1-1, the V gene TRBV6-5; D is uncertain. Germline V gene lookup returns CDR1 MNHEY and CDR2 SVGAGI. This CDR3 has 14 amino acids. Trimming removed 5 bases from V and 6 bases from J, with 16 bases in between. CDR3 coding DNA: TGTGCCAGCAGTGGTACTTCTGGAGGCCCTGAAGCTTTCTTT. It translates to CASSGTSGGPEAFF.